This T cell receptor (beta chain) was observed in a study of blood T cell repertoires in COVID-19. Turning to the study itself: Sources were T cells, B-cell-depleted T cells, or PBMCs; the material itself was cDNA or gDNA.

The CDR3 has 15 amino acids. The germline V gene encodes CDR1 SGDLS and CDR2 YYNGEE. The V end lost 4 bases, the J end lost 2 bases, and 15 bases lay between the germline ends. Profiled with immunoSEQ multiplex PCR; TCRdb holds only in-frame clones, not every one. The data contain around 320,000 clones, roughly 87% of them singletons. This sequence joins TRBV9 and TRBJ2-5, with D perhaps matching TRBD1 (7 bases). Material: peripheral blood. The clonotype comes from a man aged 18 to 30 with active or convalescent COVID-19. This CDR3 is CASSPRGTEQETQYF. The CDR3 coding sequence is TGTGCCAGCAGCCCCCGGGGGACAGAACAAGAGACCCAGTACTTC.